What follows are 27 T cell receptor beta chains derived from one specimen sequenced in a study of blood T cell repertoires in COVID-19 (dated by TCRdb to 2018 to 2021). The library was prepared using the immunoSEQ multiplex PCR assay. TCRdb took over this immuneACCESS table, retaining in-frame rearrangements with V and J assigned. Such tables are incomplete; in checked studies, under half of the missing clones stem from an unresolved V gene, and the remainder is unexplained. Counted in this sample were some 270,000 clones; about 82% of them appeared once. The ten most abundant clones make up over 7.5% of the sample. The sequencing input was PBMCs or T cells enriched from blood (not recorded which). These receptors were taken from a woman aged 50 to 65 with acute COVID-19.

The V call is TRBV9, the J call TRBJ1-3; D gene unclear. V dropped 2 bases and J dropped 2 bases, with 11 bases sitting between them. This CDR3 spans 15 amino acids. Germline-derived CDR1 and CDR2 are SGDLS and YYNGEE. For the CDR3, the DNA is TGTGCCAGCAGCGTTGCGAGTTCTGCTGGAAACACCATATATTTT. Protein sequence: CASSVASSAGNTIYF.

The rearrangement uses TRBV2 and TRBJ1-2; 10 bases match TRBD1. The CDR3 runs 12 residues. The V segment lost 10 bases and the J segment 4 bases; nucleotides outside the gene matches: 3. Looked up from germline, CDR1 is SNHLY and CDR2 is FYNNEI. CDR3 amino acids: CAMGQGSYGYTF. The DNA for the CDR3 is TGTGCCATGGGACAGGGGAGCTATGGCTACACCTTC.

The V gene is TRBV3-1 (or the pseudogene TRBV3-2), the J gene TRBJ1-3, with 7 bases identical to TRBD1. After removal of 1 base from V and 0 bases from J, the junction contained 12 bases not matched to a gene. CDR1 LGHDT and CDR2 YNNKEL come from the germline V gene (reference sequence). CDR3 length equals 19 residues. The CDR3 protein is CASSQVLGWTGSSGNTIYF. The CDR3 DNA follows: TGTGCCAGCAGCCAAGTATTAGGTTGGACAGGTAGCTCTGGAAACACCATATATTTT.

The genes are TRBV4-3 and TRBJ1-1, with a weak D call TRBD1 (5 bases). CDR1 is LGHNA and CDR2 is YSLEER in the germline V gene. CDR3 size: 15 residues. The V end was cut by 1 base, the J end by 1 base, with 10 bases between. The CDR3 is CASSQGVRGNTEAFF. CDR3 nucleotides: TGCGCCAGCAGCCAAGGGGTAAGGGGGAACACTGAAGCTTTCTTT.

This clone has just one count. This sequence joins TRBV30 and TRBJ1-1, with D perhaps TRBD1 (6 bases). From germline, CDR1 is GTSNPN and CDR2 SVGIG (reference sequence). The CDR3 contains 15 residues. V shed 2 bases and J shed 5 bases, with 18 bases lying between them. Here the CDR3 DNA reads TGTGCCTGGAGTAGGCCCGGGACACCGAAGACTGAAGCTTTCTTT. It encodes CAWSRPGTPKTEAFF.

The chain uses TRBV29-1 and TRBJ1-1; D gene unclear. CDR1 and CDR2 (germline): SQVTM, ANQGSEA. The CDR3 runs to 13 residues. V was cut by 0 bases and J by 6 bases, with 11 bases left in between. The CDR3 spells CSVEEILEAEAFF. The CDR3 DNA follows: TGCAGCGTTGAAGAAATCCTTGAGGCTGAAGCTTTCTTT. The full variable domain, its missing parts supplied by reference TRBV29-1 and TRBJ1-1, is SAVISQKPSRDICQRGTSLTIQCQVDSQVTMMFWYRQQPGQSLTLIATANQGSEATYESGFVIDKFPISRPNLTFSTLTVSNMSPEDSSIYLCSVEEILEAEAFFGQGTRLTVV.

The chain is built from TRBV4-1 and TRBJ2-7; no reliable D call. This CDR3 contains 16 residues. Looked up from germline, CDR1 is MGHRA and CDR2 is YSYEKL. The germline V and J ends were trimmed by 0 bases and 3 bases, with 15 bases remaining between them. The CDR3 reads CASSQDPGRAYYEQYF. The CDR3 DNA is TGCGCCAGCAGCCAAGATCCTGGTCGCGCATACTACGAGCAGTACTTC.

The rearrangement links TRBV4-3 to TRBJ1-2; a possible D gene is TRBD1 (6 bases). The CDR3 sequence is 15 residues long. The germline V gene encodes CDR1 LGHNA and CDR2 YSLEER. Between the trimmed V and J ends, which lost 0 bases and 5 bases, there was a span of 13 bases. The CDR3 region has the DNA TGCGCCAGCAGCCAAGATCGGGGGGCTAGGTATGGCTACACCTTC. Encoded protein: CASSQDRGARYGYTF.

The chain employs TRBV5-1 and TRBJ1-2; 8 bases are a match to TRBD1. The J segment lost 5 bases and the V segment lost 1 base, leaving 4 bases of the junction unmatched. Germline V lookup: CDR1 SGHRS, CDR2 YFSETQ. The CDR3 length is 14 residues. As DNA, the CDR3 is TGCGCCAGCAGCTTGTCACAGGGGGGGTATGGCTACACCTTC. It translates to CASSLSQGGYGYTF.

V usage is TRBV3-1 (or the pseudogene TRBV3-2) and J usage is TRBJ2-5; 11 bases fit TRBD2. The CDR3 has 16 amino acids. V shed 1 base and J 0 bases; nucleotides not matched to a gene: 1. Per germline, CDR1 LGHDT and CDR2 YNNKEL (reference sequence). The CDR3 nucleotides are TGTGCCAGCAGCCAAGGACTAGCGGGGTACCAAGAGACCCAGTACTTC. Amino acid sequence: CASSQGLAGYQETQYF.

The chain combines TRBV10-3 with TRBJ1-1; D is possibly TRBD1 (5 bases). CDR1 is ENHRY and CDR2 is SYGVKD in the germline V gene. V was shortened by 2 bases and J by 7 bases, with 8 bases between the two germline ends. This CDR3 spans 12 amino acids. The CDR3: CAISEGTYEAFF. For the CDR3, the DNA is TGTGCCATCAGTGAGGGGACTTATGAAGCTTTCTTT.

The V and J genes are TRBV18 and TRBJ1-1; 7 bases align to TRBD1. Germline V gives CDR1 KGHSH, CDR2 LQKENI. There are 17 residues in the CDR3. Losses at the gene ends were 3 bases for V and 1 base for J; bases not matched to a gene: 11. CDR3 coding DNA: TGTGCCAGCTCACCCCGTCCCGGGACAGAATCGAACACTGAAGCTTTCTTT. As protein: CASSPRPGTESNTEAFF.

The chain couples TRBV7-2 to TRBJ2-1, with 8 bases matching TRBD2. Trimming at V came to 1 base and at J to 10 bases, leaving 6 bases not matched to a gene. CDR1 and CDR2 from the germline V gene are SGHTA and FQGNSA. This CDR3 contains 14 residues. The CDR3 DNA reads TGTGCCAGCAGCTTAGAGACGCGGGGGGAAGAGCAGTTCTTC. Its protein is CASSLETRGEEQFF. The variable domain in full, completed from reference TRBV7-2 and TRBJ2-1, reads GAGVSQSPSNKVTEKGKDVELRCDPISGHTALYWYRQSLGQGLEFLIYFQGNSAPDKSGLPSDRFSAERTGGSVSTLTIQRTQQEDSAVYLCASSLETRGEEQFFGPGTRLTVL.

V and J are TRBV4-3 and TRBJ1-1; tentative D call: TRBD1 (5 bases). The CDR3 contains 15 residues. Germline V gene lookup returns CDR1 LGHNA and CDR2 YSLEER. Deletions cut 5 bases from V and 1 base from J, with 14 bases between. CDR3 DNA: TGCGCCAGCAGCTACATGCGGGGGGGGAACACTGAAGCTTTCTTT. Its translation: CASSYMRGGNTEAFF.

CDR3 residues: CASGHGLQNTEAFF. Here the CDR3 DNA reads TGTGCTAGTGGTCACGGACTTCAAAACACTGAAGCTTTCTTT. V gene TRBV12-5 combines with J gene TRBJ1-1; D is unclear. The CDR3 covers 14 residues. Germline loops: CDR1 LGHNT, CDR2 FRNRAP. Trimming removed 5 bases from V and 2 bases from J, with 12 bases in between.

This clone has a single count. V gene TRBV11-2 combines with J gene TRBJ1-1; the D is unclear. Germline CDR1 SGHAT, CDR2 FQNNGV. Between the trimmed V and J ends, which lost 5 bases and 5 bases, there was a span of 15 bases. The CDR3 sequence is 14 residues long. DNA of the CDR3: TGTGCCAGCAGCCAAAGGGTCGCGGGGACTGAAGCTTTCTTT. Translation: CASSQRVAGTEAFF.

The rearrangement links TRBV25-1 to TRBJ1-2; D perhaps matches TRBD1 (6 bases). Trimming took off 6 bases at V and 7 bases at J, with 12 bases between the two ends. The CDR3 spans 12 residues. Germline assignment: CDR1 MGHDK and CDR2 SYGVNS. CDR3 sequence reads: CASRTGSIGYTF. The CDR3 DNA is TGTGCCAGCAGGACAGGTTCTATTGGCTACACCTTC.

This clone appeared once. The chain employs TRBV7-3 and TRBJ2-7; 8 nucleotides align to TRBD1. V shed 5 bases and J 0 bases; nucleotides not matched to a gene: 0. Per the germline V gene, CDR1 is SGHTA and CDR2 is FQGTGA. This CDR3 is 13 amino acids long. The CDR3 coding sequence is TGTGCCAGCAGCGACAGGGGCTCCTACGAGCAGTACTTC. It specifies CASSDRGSYEQYF.

The chain has TRBV5-4 and TRBJ2-1; 7 bases map to TRBD1. The CDR3 has 17 amino acids. The germline CDR1 and CDR2 sequences are SGHNT and YYREEE (reference sequence). After removal of 4 bases from V and 0 bases from J, the junction contained 10 bases not matched to a gene. CDR3 bases: TGTGCCAGCAGCACCCTCCGAGGACAGGACTCCTACAATGAGCAGTTCTTC. This sequence encodes CASSTLRGQDSYNEQFF.

The CDR3 is CASSYSMYKRPEAFF. For the CDR3, the DNA is TGTGCCAGCAGTTACTCGATGTACAAACGCCCTGAAGCTTTCTTT. The chain recombines TRBV6-5 with TRBJ1-1; D call uncertain. The CDR3 is made up of 15 amino acids. The ends were cut back, 0 bases at V and 6 bases at J, with 14 bases in the middle. The germline gives CDR1 MNHEY, CDR2 SVGAGI.

With respect to this clone: The same CDR3 arises from other DNA sequences in this sample as well. The rearrangement links TRBV19 to TRBJ1-1; possible D gene TRBD1, 5 bases. The germline V gene has CDR1 LNHDA and CDR2 SQIVND (reference sequence). Trimming pared 5 bases from V and 0 bases from J, leaving 10 bases between. This CDR3 has 14 amino acids. The CDR3 spells CASSGQGLNTEAFF. CDR3 coding DNA: TGTGCCAGTAGTGGACAAGGGCTGAACACTGAAGCTTTCTTT.

The chain has TRBV9 and TRBJ1-2; tentatively, D is TRBD1 (6 bases). CDR1 SGDLS and CDR2 YYNGEE come from the germline V gene. Trimming removed 0 bases from V and 2 bases from J, with 8 bases in between. The CDR3 extends over 14 amino acids. As DNA, the CDR3 is TGTGCCAGCAGCGTAGCACAGGGAAACTATGGCTACACCTTC. It is translated as CASSVAQGNYGYTF. Full variable domain (rest looked up from reference TRBV9 and TRBJ1-2): DSGVTQTPKHLITATGQRVTLRCSPRSGDLSVYWYQQSLDQGLQFLIQYYNGEERAKGNILERFSAQQFPDLHSELNLSSLELGDSALYFCASSVAQGNYGYTFGSGTRLTVV.

This chain's CDR3 is CASSNRERRGYTF. CDR3 sequence (DNA): TGTGCCAGCAGTAATAGAGAAAGGAGGGGCTACACCTTC. The chain employs TRBV12-3 or TRBV12-4 and TRBJ1-2; D is unclear. There are 13 residues in the CDR3. The germline V and J ends were trimmed by 5 bases and 8 bases, with 15 bases remaining between them.

The rearrangement joins TRBV4-2 to TRBJ1-2, with 7 bases fitting TRBD1. J was trimmed by 2 bases and V by 5 bases; bases with no gene match: 11. The CDR3 extends over 16 amino acids. Germline values: CDR1 LGHNA, CDR2 YNFKEQ. CDR3 amino acids: CASSYTGTALNYGYTF. CDR3 sequence (DNA): TGTGCCAGCAGCTACACCGGGACAGCCTTAAACTATGGCTACACCTTC.

The rearrangement links TRBV7-2 to TRBJ1-4; 11 bases line up with TRBD1. The CDR3 is 15 residues long. The junction had 7 bases not matched to a gene; V was cut back by 10 bases and J by 3 bases. Germline V gene lookup returns CDR1 SGHTA and CDR2 FQGNSA. DNA for the CDR3: TGTGCCAACGGGGACAGGGGGACCTCTAATGAAAAACTGTTTTTT. Residues: CANGDRGTSNEKLFF. The full variable domain, in which reference TRBV7-2 and TRBJ1-4 provide the parts outside the CDR3, is GAGVSQSPSNKVTEKGKDVELRCDPISGHTALYWYRQSLGQGLEFLIYFQGNSAPDKSGLPSDRFSAERTGGSVSTLTIQRTQQEDSAVYLCANGDRGTSNEKLFFGSGTQLSVL.

V is TRBV27 and J is TRBJ2-7, with 7 positions matching TRBD1. CDR1 is MNHEY and CDR2 is SMNVEV in the germline V gene (reference sequence). The J segment lost 2 bases and the V segment lost 8 bases, leaving 3 bases of the junction unmatched. CDR3 length equals 12 residues. The CDR3 loop reads CASGDRPYEQYF. The CDR3 nucleotides read TGTGCCAGCGGGGACAGACCCTACGAGCAGTACTTC.

The chain employs TRBV7-9 and TRBJ1-4, with D unclear. V lost 5 bases to trimming and J lost 12 bases, with 10 bases between them. This CDR3 comprises 11 residues. CDR1 and CDR2 from the germline V gene are SEHNR and FQNEAQ (reference sequence). The CDR3 nucleotides are TGTGCCAGCAGCCCCCAGGAGGAACTGTTTTTT. Residues: CASSPQEELFF.